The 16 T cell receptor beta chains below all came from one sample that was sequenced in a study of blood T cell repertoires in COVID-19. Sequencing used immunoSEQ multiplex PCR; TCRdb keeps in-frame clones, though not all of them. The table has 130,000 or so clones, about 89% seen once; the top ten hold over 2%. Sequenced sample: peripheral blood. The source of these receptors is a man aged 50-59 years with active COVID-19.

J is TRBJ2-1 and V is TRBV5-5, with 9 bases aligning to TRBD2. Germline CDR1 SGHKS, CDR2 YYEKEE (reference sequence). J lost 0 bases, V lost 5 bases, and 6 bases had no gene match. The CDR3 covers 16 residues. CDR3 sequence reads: CASSFSGGGSYNEQFF. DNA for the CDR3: TGTGCCAGCAGTTTTAGCGGGGGAGGCTCCTACAATGAGCAGTTCTTC.

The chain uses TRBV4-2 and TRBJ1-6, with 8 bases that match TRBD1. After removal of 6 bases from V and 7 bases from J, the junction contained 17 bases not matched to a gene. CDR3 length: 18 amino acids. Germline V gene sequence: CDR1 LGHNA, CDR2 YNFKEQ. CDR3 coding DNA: TGTGCCAGCAGTCTCGGGACAGGAGTGAAGGGTCCAAATTCACCCCTCCACTTT. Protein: CASSLGTGVKGPNSPLHF.

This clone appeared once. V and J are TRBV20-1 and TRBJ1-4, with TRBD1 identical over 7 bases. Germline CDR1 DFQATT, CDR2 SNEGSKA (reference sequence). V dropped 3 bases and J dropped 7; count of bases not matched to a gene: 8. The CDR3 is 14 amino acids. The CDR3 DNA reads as TGCAGTGCTAGTGTCAGGGGGTCGGGTGAAAAACTGTTTTTT. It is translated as CSASVRGSGEKLFF.

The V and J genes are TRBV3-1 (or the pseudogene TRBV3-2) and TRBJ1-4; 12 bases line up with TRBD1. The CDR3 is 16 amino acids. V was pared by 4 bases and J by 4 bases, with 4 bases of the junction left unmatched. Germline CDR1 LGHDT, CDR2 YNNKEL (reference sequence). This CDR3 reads CASSPGQGAGNEKLFF. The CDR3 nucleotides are TGTGCCAGCAGCCCGGGACAGGGGGCCGGTAATGAAAAACTGTTTTTT.

The CDR3 DNA reads as TGTGCCAGCAGTTACTCGATCGGACACGGGAGCAATCAGCCCCAGCATTTT. Translation gives CASSYSIGHGSNQPQHF. This chain joins TRBV6-2 or TRBV6-3 and TRBJ1-5; D is possibly TRBD1 (5 bases). Trimming stripped 0 bases from V and 1 base from J, with 13 bases between. The CDR3 consists of 17 residues. The germline V gene has CDR1 MNHEY and CDR2 SVGEGT.

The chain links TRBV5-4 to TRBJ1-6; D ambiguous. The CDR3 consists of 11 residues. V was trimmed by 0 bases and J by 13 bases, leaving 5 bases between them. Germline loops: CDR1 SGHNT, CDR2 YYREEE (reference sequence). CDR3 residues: CASSLGGPLHF. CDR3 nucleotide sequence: TGTGCCAGCAGCTTGGGCGGGCCCCTCCACTTT.

The DNA of the CDR3 is TGTGCCAGCAGCGTAGCTACTGGGGTGGGCAGGGGGCTTGAAGCTTTCTTT. It translates to CASSVATGVGRGLEAFF. V usage is TRBV9 and J usage is TRBJ1-1; 8 nucleotides match TRBD1. Germline V gene data show CDR1 as SGDLS and CDR2 as YYNGEE. V was clipped by 0 bases and J by 7 bases; unmatched bases: 14. This CDR3 has 17 amino acids.

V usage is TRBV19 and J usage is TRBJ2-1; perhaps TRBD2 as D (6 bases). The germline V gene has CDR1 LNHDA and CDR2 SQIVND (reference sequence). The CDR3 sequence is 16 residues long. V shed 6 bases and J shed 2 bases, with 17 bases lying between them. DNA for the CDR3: TGTGCCAGTAGAGAGCGTGGACGGACTACCTACAATGAGCAGTTCTTC. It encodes CASRERGRTTYNEQFF.

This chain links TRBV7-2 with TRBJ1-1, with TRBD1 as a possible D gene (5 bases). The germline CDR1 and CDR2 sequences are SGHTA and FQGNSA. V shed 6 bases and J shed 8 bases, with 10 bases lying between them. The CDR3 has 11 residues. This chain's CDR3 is CASRGGVEAFF. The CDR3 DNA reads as TGTGCCAGCAGGGGGGGGGTGGAAGCTTTCTTT.

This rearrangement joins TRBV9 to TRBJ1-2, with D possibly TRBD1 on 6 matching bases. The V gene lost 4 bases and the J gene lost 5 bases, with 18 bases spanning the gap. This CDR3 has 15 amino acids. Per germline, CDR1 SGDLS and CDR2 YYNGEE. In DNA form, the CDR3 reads TGTGCCAGCAGCCCACGACAAGGGGGTTCTTATGGCTACACCTTC. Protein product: CASSPRQGGSYGYTF. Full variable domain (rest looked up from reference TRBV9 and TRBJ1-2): DSGVTQTPKHLITATGQRVTLRCSPRSGDLSVYWYQQSLDQGLQFLIQYYNGEERAKGNILERFSAQQFPDLHSELNLSSLELGDSALYFCASSPRQGGSYGYTFGSGTRLTVV.

CDR3 sequence (DNA): TGTGCCAGCTTCGGACAGGGCTCTTCACCCCTCCACTTT. Protein sequence: CASFGQGSSPLHF. The rearrangement uses TRBV18 and TRBJ1-6, with 8 bases identical to TRBD1. The junction had 5 bases not matched to a gene; V was cut back by 7 bases and J by 9 bases. The germline gives CDR1 KGHSH, CDR2 LQKENI. The CDR3 sequence is 13 residues long. Together with reference TRBV18 and TRBJ1-6, the CDR3 gives the full variable domain: NAGVMQNPRHLVRRRGQEARLRCSPMKGHSHVYWYRQLPEEGLKFMVYLQKENIIDESGMPKERFSAEFPKEGPSILRIQQVVRGDSAAYFCASFGQGSSPLHFGNGTRLTVT.

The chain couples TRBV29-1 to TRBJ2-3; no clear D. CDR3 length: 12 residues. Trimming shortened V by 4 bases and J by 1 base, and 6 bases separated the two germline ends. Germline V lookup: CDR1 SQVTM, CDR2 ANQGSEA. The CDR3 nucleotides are TGCAGCGTTGTTTCTGGCACAGATACGCAGTATTTT. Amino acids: CSVVSGTDTQYF.

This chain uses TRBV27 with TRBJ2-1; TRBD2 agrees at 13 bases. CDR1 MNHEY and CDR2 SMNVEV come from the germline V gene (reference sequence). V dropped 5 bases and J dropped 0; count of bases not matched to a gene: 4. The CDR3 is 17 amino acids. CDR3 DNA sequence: TGTGCCAGCAGTCCGGGACTAGCGGGGAGCTCCTACAATGAGCAGTTCTTC. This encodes CASSPGLAGSSYNEQFF.

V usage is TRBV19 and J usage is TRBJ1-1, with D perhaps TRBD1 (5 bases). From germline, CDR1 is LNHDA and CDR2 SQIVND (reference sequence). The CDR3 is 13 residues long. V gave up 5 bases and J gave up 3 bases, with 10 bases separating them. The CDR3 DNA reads TGTGCCAGTAGTCCCCGGGGGGACACTGAAGCTTTCTTT. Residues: CASSPRGDTEAFF. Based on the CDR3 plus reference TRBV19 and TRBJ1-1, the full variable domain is DGGITQSPKYLFRKEGQNVTLSCEQNLNHDAMYWYRQDPGQGLRLIYYSQIVNDFQKGDIAEGYSVSREKKESFPLTVTSAQKNPTAFYLCASSPRGDTEAFFGQGTRLTVV.

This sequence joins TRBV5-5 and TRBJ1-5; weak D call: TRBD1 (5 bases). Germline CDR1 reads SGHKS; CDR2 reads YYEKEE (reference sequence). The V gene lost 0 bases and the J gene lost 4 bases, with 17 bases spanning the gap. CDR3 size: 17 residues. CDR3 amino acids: CASSLGRGAGGNQPQHF. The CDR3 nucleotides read TGTGCCAGCAGCTTGGGAAGGGGTGCGGGGGGAAATCAGCCCCAGCATTTT.

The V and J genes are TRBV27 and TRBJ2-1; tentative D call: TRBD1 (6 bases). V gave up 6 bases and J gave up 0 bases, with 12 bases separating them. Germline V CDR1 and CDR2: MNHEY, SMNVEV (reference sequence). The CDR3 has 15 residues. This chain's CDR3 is CASRRGGSSYNEQFF. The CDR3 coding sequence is TGTGCCAGCAGGCGAGGGGGAAGCTCCTACAATGAGCAGTTCTTC.